The clone carrying this T cell receptor beta chain was observed a few times. A much larger clone lies one base from this, so it may be a read error. The CDR3 has 16 residues. Germline assignment: CDR1 MNHEY and CDR2 SVGAGI. V lost 4 bases, J lost 3 bases, and 7 bases stayed unmatched. This record comes from a study of CD8 T cells in ankylosing spondylitis. Using its own MiXCR run on the 5' RACE reads, TCRdb lists one record per CDR3 protein. There are some 30,000 distinct CDR3 sequences in the sample; around 7.2% occur only once, and roughly a tenth lies in the top ten. The rearrangement uses TRBV6-5 and TRBJ2-1; TRBD1 matches at 9 bases. Sequencing was done on a sample of blood, either unsorted or a sorted T cell fraction (not recorded which). This TCR derives from a male donor with ankylosing spondylitis or in good health (not recorded which). The CDR3 DNA reads TGTGCCAGCAGTTGCGGGACAGGGCCAGTCTACAATGAGCAGTTCTTC. Encoded protein: CASSCGTGPVYNEQFF.